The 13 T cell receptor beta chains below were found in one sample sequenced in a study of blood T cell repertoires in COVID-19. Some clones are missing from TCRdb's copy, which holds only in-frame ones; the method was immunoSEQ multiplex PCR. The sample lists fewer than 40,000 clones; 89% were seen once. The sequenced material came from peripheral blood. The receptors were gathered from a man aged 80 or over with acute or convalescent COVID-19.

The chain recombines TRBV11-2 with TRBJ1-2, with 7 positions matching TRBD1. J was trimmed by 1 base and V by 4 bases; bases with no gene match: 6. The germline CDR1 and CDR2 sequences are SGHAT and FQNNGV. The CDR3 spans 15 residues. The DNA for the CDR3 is TGTGCCAGCAGCTCGCGGACAGGCATTAACTATGGCTACACCTTC. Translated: CASSSRTGINYGYTF.

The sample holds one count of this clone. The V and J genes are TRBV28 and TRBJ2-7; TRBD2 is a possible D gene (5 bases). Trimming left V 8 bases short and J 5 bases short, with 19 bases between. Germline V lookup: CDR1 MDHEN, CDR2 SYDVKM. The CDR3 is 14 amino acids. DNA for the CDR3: TGTGCCAGCGAAGTGGGAGAGGGATTTAACGAGCAGTACTTC. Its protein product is CASEVGEGFNEQYF.

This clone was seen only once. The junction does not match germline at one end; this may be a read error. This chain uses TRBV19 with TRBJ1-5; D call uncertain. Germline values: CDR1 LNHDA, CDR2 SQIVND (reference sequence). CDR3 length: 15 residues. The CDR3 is CASSRGEDSNRPQHF. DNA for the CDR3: TGTGCCAGTAGTAGGGGAGAAGATAGCAATCGGCCCCAGCATTTT. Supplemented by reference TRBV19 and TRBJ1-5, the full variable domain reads DGGITQSPKYLFRKEGQNVTLSCEQNLNHDAMYWYRQDPGQGLRLIYYSQIVNDFQKGDIAEGYSVSREKKESFPLTVTSAQKNPTAFYLCASSRGEDSNRPQHFGDGTRLSIL.

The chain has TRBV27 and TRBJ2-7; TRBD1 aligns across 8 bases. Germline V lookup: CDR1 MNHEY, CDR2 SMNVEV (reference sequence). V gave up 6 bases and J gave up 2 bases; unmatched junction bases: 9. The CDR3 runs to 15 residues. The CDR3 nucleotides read TGTGCCAGCAGCCCCCGGGACAGGAGCGCCTACGAGCAGTACTTC. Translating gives CASSPRDRSAYEQYF.

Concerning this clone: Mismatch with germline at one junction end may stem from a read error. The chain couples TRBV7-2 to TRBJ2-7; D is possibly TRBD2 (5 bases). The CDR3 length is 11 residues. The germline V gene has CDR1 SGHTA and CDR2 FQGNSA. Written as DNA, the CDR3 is TGTGCCAGCAGCCTAGCTTTAGAGCAGTACTTC. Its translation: CASSLALEQYF. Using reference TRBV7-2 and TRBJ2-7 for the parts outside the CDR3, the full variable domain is GAGVSQSPSNKVTEKGKDVELRCDPISGHTALYWYRQSLGQGLEFLIYFQGNSAPDKSGLPSDRFSAERTGGSVSTLTIQRTQQEDSAVYLCASSLALEQYFGPGTRLTVT.

The DNA of the CDR3 is TGTGCCAGCAGTTACTCAGCGGGACAGGTCTATGGCTACACCTTC. This translates into CASSYSAGQVYGYTF. The chain uses TRBV6-5 and TRBJ1-2; 8 positions match TRBD1. The V gene's germline CDR1 is MNHEY and CDR2 SVGAGI. V was clipped by 0 bases and J by 4 bases; unmatched bases: 4. CDR3 length: 15 amino acids.

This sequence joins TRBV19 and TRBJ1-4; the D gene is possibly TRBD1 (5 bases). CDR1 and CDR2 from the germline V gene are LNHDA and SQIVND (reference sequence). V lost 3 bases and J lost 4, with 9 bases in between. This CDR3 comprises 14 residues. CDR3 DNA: TGTGCCAGTAGTATCGGAGGGGTTAATGAAAAACTGTTTTTT. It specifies CASSIGGVNEKLFF. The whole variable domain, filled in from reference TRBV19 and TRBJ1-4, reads DGGITQSPKYLFRKEGQNVTLSCEQNLNHDAMYWYRQDPGQGLRLIYYSQIVNDFQKGDIAEGYSVSREKKESFPLTVTSAQKNPTAFYLCASSIGGVNEKLFFGSGTQLSVL.

Here the CDR3 reads CASSYQGNTEAFF. Written as DNA, the CDR3 is TGTGCCAGCAGTTACCAGGGGAACACTGAAGCTTTCTTT. The chain links TRBV6-6 to TRBJ1-1, with D perhaps matching TRBD1 (5 bases). The CDR3 totals 13 residues. CDR1 MNHNY and CDR2 SVGAGI come from the germline V gene (reference sequence). Trimming removed 2 bases at V and 1 base at J, with 5 bases between.

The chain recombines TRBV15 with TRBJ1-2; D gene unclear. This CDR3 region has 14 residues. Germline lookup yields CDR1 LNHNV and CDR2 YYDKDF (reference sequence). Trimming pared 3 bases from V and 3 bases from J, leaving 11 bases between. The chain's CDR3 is CATSRARGYYGYTF. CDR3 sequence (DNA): TGTGCCACCAGCAGGGCCAGAGGGTACTATGGCTACACCTTC. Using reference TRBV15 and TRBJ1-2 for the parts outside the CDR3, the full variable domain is DAMVIQNPRYQVTQFGKPVTLSCSQTLNHNVMYWYQQKSSQAPKLLFHYYDKDFNNEADTPDNFQSRRPNTSFCFLDIRSPGLGDTAMYLCATSRARGYYGYTFGSGTRLTVV.

In DNA form, the CDR3 reads TGTGCCAGTAGTTCTCAGGGACTAGCGGTTGAGCAGTTCTTC. Translating gives CASSSQGLAVEQFF. This rearrangement joins TRBV19 to TRBJ2-1; 11 bases are a match to TRBD2. CDR1 LNHDA and CDR2 SQIVND come from the germline V gene (reference sequence). V lost 5 bases, J lost 9 bases, and 6 bases stayed unmatched. This CDR3 region has 14 residues.

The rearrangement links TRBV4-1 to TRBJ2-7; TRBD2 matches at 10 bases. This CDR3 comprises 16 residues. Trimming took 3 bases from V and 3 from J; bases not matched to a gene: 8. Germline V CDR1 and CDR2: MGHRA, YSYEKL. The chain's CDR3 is CASSHALAGAVYEQYF. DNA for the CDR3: TGCGCCAGCAGCCACGCTCTAGCGGGGGCTGTCTACGAGCAGTACTTC.

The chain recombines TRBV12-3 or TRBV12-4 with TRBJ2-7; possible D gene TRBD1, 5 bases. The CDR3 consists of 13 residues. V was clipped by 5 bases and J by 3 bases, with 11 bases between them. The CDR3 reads CASSDDSNYEQYF. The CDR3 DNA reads TGTGCCAGCAGTGACGACAGTAACTACGAGCAGTACTTC.

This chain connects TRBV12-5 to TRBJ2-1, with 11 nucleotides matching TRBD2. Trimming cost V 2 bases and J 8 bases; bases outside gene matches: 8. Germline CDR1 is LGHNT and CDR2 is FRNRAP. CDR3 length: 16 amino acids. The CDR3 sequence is CASGLRLAGRGDEQFF. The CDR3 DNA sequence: TGTGCTAGTGGTTTGAGACTAGCGGGAAGAGGGGATGAGCAGTTCTTC.